The rows below give T cell receptor beta chains drawn from one sample of a study of CD8+CD57+ T cells in acquired aplastic anemia. TCRdb reprocessed the reads with MiXCR, giving one entry per CDR3 protein. Of 89,000 or so distinct CDR3 sequences in the sample, around 68% were seen once. The source material was sorted CD4+, CD8+, or CD8+CD57+ T cells (not recorded which) from PBMCs. The source of these receptors is a human donor with aplastic anemia. CDR3s include the opening cysteine and the closing phenylalanine or tryptophan. D genes are given only for firm matches. Expanded clones are given a class, and other clones once, few, many or no size at all.

D	size	V	J	CDR3	DNA
.	.	TRBV20-1	TRBJ2-5	CSAETGIEETQYF	TGCAGTGCTGAGACAGGTATTGAAGAGACCCAGTACTTC
TRBD1	few	TRBV7-3	TRBJ1-5	CASSFQGDQPQHF	TGTGCCAGCAGCTTCCAGGGGGATCAGCCCCAGCATTTT
.	.	TRBV7-6	TRBJ1-4	CASSFSPTNEKLFF	TGTGCCAGCAGCTTTTCCCCTACTAATGAAAAACTGTTTTTT
.	.	TRBV24-1	TRBJ2-1	CATSDPGQHNEQFF	TGTGCCACCAGTGATCCCGGACAGCACAATGAGCAGTTCTTC
TRBD2	.	TRBV29-1	TRBJ2-7	CSTTSGINEQYF	TGCAGCACGACTAGCGGGATAAACGAGCAGTACTTC
.	many	TRBV15	TRBJ2-7	CATSRGTVREQYF	TGTGCCACCAGCAGAGGGACAGTACGCGAGCAGTACTTC
TRBD2	.	TRBV20-1	TRBJ2-7	CSAPGLAGFYEQYF	TGCAGTGCCCCAGGACTAGCGGGGTTCTACGAGCAGTACTTC
.	.	TRBV15	TRBJ1-6	CATSSGRNSPLHF	TGTGCCACCAGCAGCGGTAGGAATTCACCCCTCCACTTT
TRBD1	.	TRBV24-1	TRBJ2-6	CATSDPGGAGANVLTF	TGTGCCACCAGTGATCCAGGGGGAGCTGGGGCCAACGTCCTGACTTTC
TRBD1	few	TRBV2	TRBJ2-5	CATTGGDETQYF	TGTGCCACGACAGGGGGCGACGAGACCCAGTACTTC
.	few	TRBV10-3	TRBJ2-7	CAIRRGETVTYEQYF	TGTGCCATCAGAAGGGGGGAGACAGTTACCTACGAGCAGTACTTC
.	.	TRBV2	TRBJ2-2	CASSAGPTTGELFF	TGTGCCAGCAGCGCCGGGCCAACCACCGGGGAGCTGTTTTTT
TRBD1	.	TRBV15	TRBJ1-6	CATSRDGQGNRPLHF	TGTGCCACCAGCAGAGATGGACAGGGAAACCGACCCCTCCACTTT
.	.	TRBV7-9	TRBJ1-4	CASSRTASNEKLFF	TGTGCCAGCAGCCGGACAGCAAGTAATGAAAAACTGTTTTTT
.	few	TRBV29-1	TRBJ1-2	CSVVVTADGYTF	TGCAGCGTTGTAGTGACAGCTGATGGCTACACCTTC
TRBD1	.	TRBV7-8	TRBJ1-1	CASSPAQGALTEAFF	TGTGCCAGCAGCCCCGCGCAGGGGGCCCTCACTGAAGCTTTCTTT
.	.	TRBV29-1	TRBJ1-2	CSVELGKSRGYTF	TGCAGTGTTGAATTGGGAAAGAGCCGTGGCTACACCTTC
.	many	TRBV11-2	TRBJ2-7	CASSLGLTYEQYF	TGTGCCAGCAGCTTGGGGTTGACCTACGAGCAGTACTTC
TRBD1	.	TRBV20-1	TRBJ1-6	CSAVTGVNSPLHF	TGCAGTGCCGTGACAGGGGTAAATTCACCCCTCCACTTT
.	few	TRBV7-9	TRBJ2-7	CASSPGQKQYF	TGTGCCAGCAGCCCCGGACAGAAGCAGTACTTC
TRBD1	.	TRBV19	TRBJ2-2	CATDRGRETGELFF	TGTGCCACGGACAGGGGGCGAGAGACCGGGGAGCTGTTTTTT
.	.	TRBV15	TRBJ2-5	CATSQGRETQYF	TGTGCCACCAGCCAAGGGCGGGAGACCCAGTACTTC
.	.	TRBV19	TRBJ1-1	CASSQQGMNTEAFF	TGTGCCAGTAGTCAGCAGGGGATGAACACTGAAGCTTTCTTT
.	.	TRBV5-6	TRBJ2-7	CASSLVKGPGEQYF	TGTGCCAGCAGCTTGGTCAAAGGTCCTGGTGAGCAGTACTTC
.	few	TRBV20-1	TRBJ2-3	CSARDHTSPMGYTQYF	TGCAGTGCTAGAGATCACACTAGCCCCATGGGTTATACGCAGTATTTT
TRBD1	many	TRBV10-3	TRBJ1-2	CAISPGQGPVRYTF	TGTGCCATCTCACCGGGACAGGGACCCGTACGCTACACCTTC
.	.	TRBV7-2	TRBJ1-1	CASSPGMNTEAFF	TGTGCCAGCAGCCCCGGCATGAACACTGAAGCTTTCTTT
TRBD2	once	TRBV20-1	TRBJ2-1	CSATRTSGGADEQFF	TGCAGTGCTACCCGGACTAGCGGGGGGGCCGATGAGCAGTTCTTC
.	.	TRBV14	TRBJ1-6	CASSQVASPLHF	TGTGCCAGCAGCCAAGTTGCCTCACCCCTCCACTTT
.	.	TRBV20-1	TRBJ2-1	CSAGLGGVRNEQFF	TGCAGTGCTGGCCTGGGGGGAGTGCGTAATGAGCAGTTCTTC
.	.	TRBV15	TRBJ2-1	CATSRDRDTYNEQFF	TGTGCCACCAGCAGAGATAGGGACACTTACAATGAGCAGTTCTTC
TRBD2	.	TRBV24-1	TRBJ2-3	CATSDSLAGGRDTQYF	TGTGCCACCAGTGACTCACTAGCGGGGGGGAGAGATACGCAGTATTTT
.	.	TRBV9	TRBJ2-2	CASSVFSGELFF	TGTGCCAGCAGCGTTTTCAGCGGGGAGCTGTTTTTT
.	.	TRBV27	TRBJ1-2	CASSLSYAGQYGYTF	TGTGCCAGCAGTTTATCGTATGCAGGGCAGTATGGCTACACCTTC
TRBD2	.	TRBV19	TRBJ2-3	CASSWGGVAGTTDTQYF	TGTGCCAGTAGTTGGGGTGGGGTAGCGGGAACCACAGATACGCAGTATTTT
TRBD1	.	TRBV5-1	TRBJ1-6	CASSRDREDSPLHF	TGCGCCAGCAGCCGGGACAGGGAGGATTCACCCCTCCACTTT
TRBD2	.	TRBV7-3	TRBJ2-1	CASSLTASGRGEQFF	TGTGCCAGCAGCTTAACGGCTAGCGGGAGGGGTGAGCAGTTCTTC
.	.	TRBV24-1	TRBJ2-7	CATSDFVHGDEQYF	TGTGCCACCAGTGATTTCGTCCACGGGGACGAGCAGTACTTC
.	once	TRBV24-1	TRBJ2-2	CATLDGNTGELFF	TGTGCCACCTTAGACGGGAACACAGGGGAGCTGTTTTTT
TRBD1	.	TRBV11-1	TRBJ2-7	CASSLPPGQGFAYEQYF	TGTGCCAGCAGCCTCCCCCCGGGACAGGGCTTCGCCTACGAGCAGTACTTC
.	few	TRBV7-9	TRBJ1-2	CASMGGYGYTF	TGTGCCAGCATGGGGGGCTATGGCTACACCTTC
.	.	TRBV20-1	TRBJ1-1	CSARTGATEAFF	TGCAGTGCTAGGACGGGGGCTACTGAAGCTTTCTTT